One T cell receptor beta chain is described in this entry. The V gene lost 7 bases and the J gene lost 5 bases, with 9 bases spanning the gap. CDR1 is MGHDK and CDR2 is SYGVNS in the germline V gene. This CDR3 contains 13 residues. This record comes from a study of T-cell reconstitution after alpha-beta-depleted transplantation in children. Unique molecular identifiers were incorporated during preparation of the TCRbeta library. TCRdb processed the PCR reads anew with MiXCR; each CDR3 protein has one entry. Of around 71,000 distinct CDR3 sequences detected, just under 7.5% appear once; the ten largest clones hold around 2.4%.

This chain joins TRBV25-1 and TRBJ1-6; tentative D call: TRBD1 (6 bases). This sample comprised PBMCs from the stem cell graft donor, obtained from the stem cell graft. This TCR came from a human donor who donated a stem cell graft to a child with acute lymphoblastic leukemia. The CDR3 is CASTRGDNSPLHF. In nucleotides, the CDR3 is TGTGCCAGCACTAGGGGGGATAATTCACCCCTCCACTTT.